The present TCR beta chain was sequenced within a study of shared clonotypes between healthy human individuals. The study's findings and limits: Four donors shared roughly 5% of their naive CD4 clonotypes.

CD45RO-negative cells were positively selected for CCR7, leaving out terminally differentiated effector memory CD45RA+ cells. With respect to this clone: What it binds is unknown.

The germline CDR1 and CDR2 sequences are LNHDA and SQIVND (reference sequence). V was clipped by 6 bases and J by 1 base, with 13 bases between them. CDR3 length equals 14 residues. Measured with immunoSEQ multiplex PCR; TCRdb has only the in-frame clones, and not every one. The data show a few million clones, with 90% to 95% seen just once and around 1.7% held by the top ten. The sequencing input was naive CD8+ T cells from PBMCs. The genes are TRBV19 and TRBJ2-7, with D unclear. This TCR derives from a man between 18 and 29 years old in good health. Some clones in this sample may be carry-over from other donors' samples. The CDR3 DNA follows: TGTGCCAGTAGCCCCATCATGGGATCCTACGAGCAGTACTTC. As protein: CASSPIMGSYEQYF.